This T cell receptor beta chain was recovered during a study of cytomegalovirus exposure and HLA in healthy donors. Study context: For the approximately 360 genotyped donors, approximately 83% fell within the Caucasian-associated ancestry cluster. Study-wide results and caveats: Highly shared sequence variants in one cluster were likely a sequencing artifact. Prior analysis indicated that the majority of TCR beta V segments exhibited productivity approximately 87% or approximately 30% of the time. Some TCR beta chains (164 of them) were listed as cytomegalovirus-associated.

To note about this clone: No antigen is known for it.

PCR amplification relied on 60 Vbeta primers (plus 13 Jbeta primers). The protocol was immunoSEQ multiplex PCR, while the TCRdb copy is restricted to in-frame clones and leaves out a portion. The sample holds some 170,000 clones; approximately 78% are singletons and the top ten take 2% to 3%. Trimming removed 3 bases from V and 5 bases from J; junction bases left unmatched: 6. CDR1 and CDR2 (germline): LGHNA, YSLEER. This CDR3 contains 15 residues. The receptor's source is a human donor in good health. Sequencing was performed on PBMCs. The chain recombines TRBV4-3 with TRBJ2-4, with 8 bases fitting TRBD2. The CDR3 protein is CASSHGLAGQNIQYF. CDR3 nucleotides: TGCGCCAGCAGCCACGGGCTAGCGGGCCAAAACATTCAGTACTTC.